A selection of T cell receptor beta chains follows, all from one sample in a study of glioma-infiltrating T cells. In TCRdb, the multiplex PCR reads were re-called with MiXCR into one record per CDR3 protein. The sample records some 85,000 distinct CDR3 sequences, about 23% being singletons. Sequenced material: glioma tissue, nonneoplastic brain tissue, or PBMCs (not recorded which). The receptors were gathered from a human donor with low-grade glioma or glioblastoma, undergoing nonglioma brain surgery, or in good health (not recorded which). Both conserved end residues are part of each CDR3. D genes are given only for firm matches. Part of the rows lack a size; the others show once, few, many or a class for expanded clones.

v_call	j_call	clone_size	d_call	cdr3_aa
TRBV7-9	TRBJ2-7	few	.	CASSFQEGSSSYEQYF
TRBV6-1	TRBJ1-1	many	.	CASNPGGGMNTEAFF
TRBV12-3/TRBV12-4	TRBJ2-2	few	.	CASGRGGTGELFF
TRBV20-1	TRBJ2-7	many	TRBD2	CSASRPSGSSFNEQYF
TRBV12-3/TRBV12-4	TRBJ1-3	.	.	CASIRGSGNTIYF
TRBV3-1	TRBJ1-2	many	.	CASSQELIQGTPYGYTF
TRBV20-1	TRBJ2-1	.	.	CSARNPNQEQFF
TRBV11-3	TRBJ2-3	many	.	CASSPGADTQYF
TRBV18	TRBJ2-3	many	.	CASSQPDTQYF
TRBV29-1	TRBJ2-5	.	TRBD2	CSVGSSGRALLETQYF
TRBV7-2	TRBJ2-5	few	TRBD2	CASSLSPQGLANQLKETQYF
TRBV7-9	TRBJ2-1	.	.	CASSLGLGNEQFF
TRBV5-4	TRBJ2-7	many	TRBD2	CASSLLPSGAYEQYF
TRBV6-6	TRBJ2-7	.	.	CASSYLGCLRGEQYF
TRBV7-2	TRBJ1-2	many	.	CASSLTPGPANYGYTF
TRBV7-6	TRBJ1-3	many	.	CASSLEPRIGNTIYF
TRBV4-1	TRBJ2-2	.	.	CASSQAHMNTGELFF
TRBV20-1	TRBJ2-3	many	TRBD2	CSARGIQSPRGARDTQYF
TRBV6-1	TRBJ2-5	.	TRBD2	CASSSDWTSGKRTQYF
TRBV6-6	TRBJ1-2	many	.	CASSYGANYGYTF
TRBV7-6	TRBJ2-3	many	.	CASSSLAAVTDTQYF
TRBV29-1	TRBJ1-2	few	.	CSVVGGPPTYGYTF
TRBV7-6	TRBJ1-1	many	.	CASSLRLLEAEAFF
TRBV12-3/TRBV12-4	TRBJ2-7	.	.	CASSSRTKYEQYF
TRBV7-2	TRBJ1-1	many	.	CASSSQSKGRLNTEAFF
TRBV28	TRBJ1-5	many	.	CASSDPRGESSNQPQHF
TRBV6-2/TRBV6-3	TRBJ2-7	many	TRBD2	CASTEIAGGRYEQYF
TRBV18	TRBJ2-1	.	.	CAGSPPGGQGVYNEQFF
TRBV10-3	TRBJ2-3	many	.	CAISDRGDDTQYF
TRBV10-1	TRBJ2-5	few	TRBD1	CASSGDRGLTQYF
TRBV6-1	TRBJ1-6	many	TRBD1	CASSSGTGRNSPLHF
TRBV6-1	TRBJ1-1	many	.	CASSTAGHTEAFF
TRBV6-1	TRBJ2-7	.	TRBD2	CASSRTSGRPEYF
TRBV24-1	TRBJ1-2	many	.	CATSDPQDVYTF